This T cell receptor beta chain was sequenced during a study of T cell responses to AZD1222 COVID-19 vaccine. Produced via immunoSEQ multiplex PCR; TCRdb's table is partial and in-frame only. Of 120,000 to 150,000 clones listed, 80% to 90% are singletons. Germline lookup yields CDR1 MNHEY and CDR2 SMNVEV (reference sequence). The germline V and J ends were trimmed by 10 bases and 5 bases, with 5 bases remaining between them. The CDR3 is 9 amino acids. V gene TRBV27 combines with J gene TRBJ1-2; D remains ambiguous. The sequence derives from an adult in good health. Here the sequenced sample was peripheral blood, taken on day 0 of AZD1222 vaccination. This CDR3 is CATFYGYTF. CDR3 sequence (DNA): TGTGCCACCTTTTATGGCTACACCTTC.